The clone carrying this T cell receptor (beta chain) has only one observation. Its antigen is not known. Primers: 60 Vbeta forward and 13 Jbeta reverse. TCRdb keeps only in-frame clones here, not all; method: immunoSEQ multiplex PCR. The sample includes about 150,000 clones, 85% of them seen just once. This specimen belongs to a study of cytomegalovirus exposure and HLA in healthy donors. Study conclusions and caveats: One variant, a missense change in DCLRE1C, was linked in a later analysis to TCR beta V- and J-gene trimming. Later work showed greater clonal expansion in HLA-associated TCR beta chains than in equally common others.

Trimming pared 6 bases from V and 6 bases from J, leaving 19 bases between. This CDR3 region has 14 residues. Germline V gene lookup returns CDR1 GTSNPN and CDR2 SVGIG (reference sequence). V is TRBV30 and J is TRBJ2-3; a possible D gene is TRBD2 (5 bases). Specimen: PBMCs. This TCR derives from a boy aged 2 to 10 in good health and CMV-seronegative. The CDR3 sequence is CACLRAPGRDTQYF. The DNA of the CDR3 is TGTGCCTGCCTCCGGGCCCCGGGAAGGGATACGCAGTATTTT.